These 10 T cell receptor beta chains were sequenced from one sample in a study of blood T cell repertoires in COVID-19. The table came from immunoSEQ multiplex PCR; TCRdb's copy has only in-frame clones and leaves some out. The sample records over 100,000 clones, about 85% being singletons. The source material was peripheral blood. The receptors here all came from an elderly man with acute or convalescent COVID-19.

This clone has only one observation. The CDR3 is CATSDLHLGQTMNTEAFF. DNA for the CDR3: TGTGCCACCAGTGATTTGCATCTTGGACAGACCATGAACACTGAAGCTTTCTTT. V usage is TRBV24-1 and J usage is TRBJ1-1; TRBD1 might be the D (6 bases). Germline lookup yields CDR1 KGHDR and CDR2 SFDVKD. Trimming stripped 0 bases from V and 0 bases from J, with 16 bases between. This CDR3 spans 18 amino acids.

The chain has TRBV7-2 and TRBJ1-2; no firm D call. The CDR3 totals 16 residues. Trimming took off 0 bases at V and 4 bases at J, with 15 bases between the two ends. Germline assignment: CDR1 SGHTA and CDR2 FQGNSA. Here the CDR3 DNA reads TGTGCCAGCAGCTTAGCGCCGGGGAGCCGGACCTATGGCTACACCTTC. This encodes CASSLAPGSRTYGYTF. The full variable domain, with the rest looked up from reference TRBV7-2 and TRBJ1-2, is GAGVSQSPSNKVTEKGKDVELRCDPISGHTALYWYRQSLGQGLEFLIYFQGNSAPDKSGLPSDRFSAERTGGSVSTLTIQRTQQEDSAVYLCASSLAPGSRTYGYTFGSGTRLTVV.

The V call is TRBV18, the J call TRBJ2-2, with TRBD2 identical over 7 bases. Trimming at V came to 0 bases and at J to 3 bases, leaving 4 bases not matched to a gene. This CDR3 is 16 amino acids long. Germline V gene sequence: CDR1 KGHSH, CDR2 LQKENI. In DNA, the CDR3 is TGTGCCAGCTCACCACCCTCAGGGAGGGACACCGGGGAGCTGTTTTTT. This encodes CASSPPSGRDTGELFF.

The genes are TRBV5-1 and TRBJ2-1, with 7 positions matching TRBD2. The CDR3 loop spans 16 amino acids. Germline trimming cut 4 bases from V and 0 bases from J; bases unmatched to any gene: 7. The germline CDR1 and CDR2 sequences are SGHRS and YFSETQ. The CDR3: CASSGGGGDSYNEQFF. For the CDR3, the DNA is TGCGCCAGCAGCGGCGGGGGAGGGGACTCCTACAATGAGCAGTTCTTC.

The J gene is TRBJ1-1, the V gene TRBV19, with D maybe TRBD1 (6 bases). In germline, CDR1 is LNHDA, CDR2 SQIVND (reference sequence). CDR3 length equals 14 residues. V was pared by 6 bases and J by 4 bases, with 15 bases between. The CDR3 protein is CASRTNTGSTEAFF. CDR3 DNA sequence: TGTGCCAGTAGGACGAATACAGGGAGCACTGAAGCTTTCTTT.

This chain uses TRBV19 with TRBJ2-1; TRBD2 might be the D (5 bases). Germline assignment: CDR1 LNHDA and CDR2 SQIVND (reference sequence). V was cut by 4 bases and J by 3 bases, with 16 bases left in between. The CDR3 spans 16 residues. The DNA of the CDR3 is TGTGCCAGTAGTAAGGGCCCCCCCGGGGACTACAATGAGCAGTTCTTC. This sequence encodes CASSKGPPGDYNEQFF.

The chain joins TRBV15 to TRBJ2-3, with D hard to call. Trimming shortened V by 1 base and J by 0 bases, and 5 bases separated the two germline ends. The germline V gene has CDR1 LNHNV and CDR2 YYDKDF (reference sequence). The CDR3 contains 14 residues. CDR3 coding DNA: TGTGCCACCAGCAGAGTAACTAGCACAGATACGCAGTATTTT. Protein sequence: CATSRVTSTDTQYF.

This chain uses TRBV27 with TRBJ2-7, with 9 bases aligning to TRBD1. V lost 5 bases, J lost 3 bases, and 8 bases stayed unmatched. The CDR3 sequence is 15 residues long. Germline values: CDR1 MNHEY, CDR2 SMNVEV (reference sequence). CDR3 bases: TGTGCCAGCAGTAAGGGGAGGACAGGGGACTACGAGCAGTACTTC. Its protein product is CASSKGRTGDYEQYF.

The rearrangement joins TRBV9 to TRBJ2-2, with D possibly being TRBD1 (6 bases). V was shortened by 3 bases and J by 5 bases, with 17 bases between the two germline ends. Germline CDR1 and CDR2: SGDLS and YYNGEE. The CDR3 has 16 residues. Written as DNA, the CDR3 is TGTGCCAGCAGCGGCGGAGGAACAGGGTTGACCGGGGAGCTGTTTTTT. Its protein is CASSGGGTGLTGELFF. Full variable domain (outside the CDR3, taken from reference TRBV9 and TRBJ2-2): DSGVTQTPKHLITATGQRVTLRCSPRSGDLSVYWYQQSLDQGLQFLIQYYNGEERAKGNILERFSAQQFPDLHSELNLSSLELGDSALYFCASSGGGTGLTGELFFGEGSRLTVL.

The chain recombines TRBV28 with TRBJ2-2; D perhaps matches TRBD1 (6 bases). Trimming removed 6 bases at V and 3 bases at J, with 11 bases between. This CDR3 comprises 14 residues. The germline gives CDR1 MDHEN, CDR2 SYDVKM. As DNA, the CDR3 is TGTGCCAGCAGGGGGGACACCTACACCGGGGAGCTGTTTTTT. This sequence encodes CASRGDTYTGELFF.